The 28 T cell receptor beta chains presented below share a single source sample, sequenced in a study of CD4+ T cells in melanoma. Generated by immunoSEQ multiplex PCR, the TCRdb table keeps only in-frame clones and is missing some. The data show about 9,600 clones, with around four fifths seen just once and 20% to 25% held by the top ten. Sequenced material: cells from a culture (not recorded whether cultured in vitro). All receptors derive from a human donor with melanoma.

V and J are TRBV5-6 and TRBJ1-4; D unresolved. The CDR3 loop spans 15 amino acids. CDR1 is SGHDT and CDR2 is YYEEEE in the germline V gene. V lost 1 base, J lost 5 bases, and 12 bases lay in between. CDR3 DNA sequence: TGTGCCAGCAGCTTGCTTAACGGCCCAAATGAAAAACTGTTTTTT. Amino acids: CASSLLNGPNEKLFF.

This clone was counted once. The chain uses TRBV30 and TRBJ2-1, with D hard to call. The CDR3 is 13 amino acids. The germline V gene encodes CDR1 GTSNPN and CDR2 SVGIG (reference sequence). V was shortened by 5 bases and J by 0 bases, with 8 bases between the two germline ends. In DNA, the CDR3 is TGTGCCTGGTCGGCGAGCTCCTACAATGAGCAGTTCTTC. It encodes CAWSASSYNEQFF. The variable domain in full, completed from reference TRBV30 and TRBJ2-1, reads SQTIHQWPATLVQPVGSPLSLECTVEGTSNPNLYWYRQAAGRGLQLLFYSVGIGQISSEVPQNLSASRPQDRQFILSSKKLLLSDSGFYLCAWSASSYNEQFFGPGTRLTVL.

V usage is TRBV2 and J usage is TRBJ2-3; D unclear. The CDR3 runs 15 residues. The V end lost 6 bases, the J end lost 2 bases, and 15 bases lay between the germline ends. Germline CDR1 reads SNHLY; CDR2 reads FYNNEI. The CDR3 DNA reads TGTGCCAGCAGGGGATCCGATCAGTACACAGATACGCAGTATTTT. Amino acids: CASRGSDQYTDTQYF.

This clone occurred once. The rearrangement joins TRBV16 to TRBJ1-6, with D maybe TRBD1 (5 bases). Between the trimmed V and J ends, which lost 1 base and 6 bases, there was a span of 19 bases. Germline assignment: CDR1 KGHSY and CDR2 FQNENV. This CDR3 is built from 18 residues. CDR3 in DNA: TGTGCCAGCAGCCAATGGCCCTTTCCAGGGACCCCTAATTCACCCCTCCACTTT. The encoded protein is CASSQWPFPGTPNSPLHF. The full variable domain, rest sourced from reference TRBV16 and TRBJ1-6, is GEEVAQTPKHLVRGEGQKAKLYCAPIKGHSYVFWYQQVLKNEFKFLISFQNENVFDETGMPKERFSAKCLPNSPCSLEIQATKLEDSAVYFCASSQWPFPGTPNSPLHFGNGTRLTVT.

The rearrangement joins TRBV16 to TRBJ1-5; unclear D gene. CDR1 is KGHSY and CDR2 is FQNENV in the germline V gene. V lost 0 bases, J lost 5 bases, and 8 bases lay in between. The CDR3 runs to 14 residues. DNA for the CDR3: TGTGCCAGCAGCCAATCTGGGAGGGATCAGCCCCAGCATTTT. This encodes CASSQSGRDQPQHF.

The chain joins TRBV11-2 to TRBJ2-5; D unresolved. CDR1 and CDR2 from the germline V gene are SGHAT and FQNNGV. This CDR3 region has 14 residues. The V end lost 2 bases, the J end lost 6 bases, and 13 bases lay between the germline ends. The CDR3 here is CASSLSPNVQTQYF. CDR3 bases: TGTGCCAGCAGCTTATCTCCGAACGTACAGACCCAGTACTTC.

This sequence joins TRBV12-3 or TRBV12-4 and TRBJ1-2; a possible D gene is TRBD1 (6 bases). Trimming stripped 5 bases from V and 8 bases from J, with 12 bases between. CDR3 size: 12 residues. The CDR3 DNA reads TGTGCCAGCAGTCACAGGGTCATAGGCTACACCTTC. It yields the protein CASSHRVIGYTF.

V usage is TRBV2 and J usage is TRBJ1-2, with D uncertain. Germline CDR1 reads SNHLY; CDR2 reads FYNNEI. The length of the CDR3 is 13 residues. With 5 bases removed from V and 2 bases from J, the gap between germline ends came to 9 bases. The CDR3 is CASSIGPNYGYTF. In nucleotides, the CDR3 is TGTGCCAGCAGTATCGGCCCGAACTATGGCTACACCTTC.

The chain carries TRBV3-1 (or the pseudogene TRBV3-2) and TRBJ1-2; D not certain. Germline-derived CDR1 and CDR2 are LGHDT and YNNKEL (reference sequence). This CDR3 is built from 14 residues. V lost 1 base and J 4 bases, leaving 10 bases between the germline ends. CDR3 loop: CASSQALNSYGYTF. CDR3 in DNA: TGTGCCAGCAGCCAAGCTTTGAACAGCTATGGCTACACCTTC.

The chain couples TRBV9 to TRBJ2-4, with 7 bases matching TRBD1. V gave up 0 bases and J gave up 5 bases; unmatched junction bases: 8. In germline, CDR1 is SGDLS, CDR2 YYNGEE. The CDR3 covers 16 residues. The CDR3 reads CASSVGQSGGQNIQYF. Here the CDR3 DNA reads TGTGCCAGCAGCGTAGGTCAGTCAGGGGGACAAAACATTCAGTACTTC.

The chain carries TRBV23-1 and TRBJ2-7, with D perhaps matching TRBD1 or TRBD2 (5 bases each). TRBV23-1 is an ORF, with its function uncertain. The CDR3 has 15 residues. V lost 3 bases and J lost 6, with 18 bases in between. DNA of the CDR3: TGCGCCAGCAGTCACCGGGGCAGGGCTCCTAGCGAGCAGTACTTC. Translating it yields CASSHRGRAPSEQYF.

J is TRBJ2-3 and V is TRBV14, with 7 bases that match TRBD2. The CDR3 is 18 residues long. The trim removed 0 bases at V and 0 bases at J, leaving 9 bases unmatched. In germline, CDR1 is SGHDN, CDR2 FVKESK. Here the CDR3 reads CASSQDLGGTMSTDTQYF. The CDR3 coding sequence is TGTGCCAGCAGCCAAGATCTCGGTGGGACTATGAGCACAGATACGCAGTATTTT.

The V gene is TRBV11-3, the J gene TRBJ2-1; D call uncertain. CDR1 and CDR2 (germline): SGHNT, YENEEA. This CDR3 is built from 12 residues. With 0 bases removed from V and 6 bases from J, the gap between germline ends came to 3 bases. The DNA for the CDR3 is TGTGCCAGCAGCTTAGATAGCAATGAGCAGTTCTTC. As protein: CASSLDSNEQFF.

The chain combines TRBV27 with TRBJ1-4, with a tentative D call TRBD1 (5 bases). The V end was cut by 8 bases, the J end by 3 bases, with 10 bases between. In germline, CDR1 is MNHEY, CDR2 SMNVEV (reference sequence). CDR3 length equals 13 residues. CDR3 in DNA: TGTGCCAGCTTCCCCAGGGCTAATGAAAAACTGTTTTTT. It codes for CASFPRANEKLFF.

The gene calls are TRBV27 and TRBJ2-2, with TRBD2 identical over 7 bases. CDR3 size: 16 residues. V lost 6 bases and J lost 4; bases outside the gene matches: 11. The germline CDR1 and CDR2 sequences are MNHEY and SMNVEV (reference sequence). The CDR3 region is CASRPYAAGTTGELFF. CDR3 nucleotide sequence: TGTGCCAGCAGGCCCTACGCAGCGGGGACCACCGGGGAGCTGTTTTTT.

CDR3 region: CASSFGQGGQETQYF. The CDR3 DNA reads as TGTGCCAGCAGCTTCGGGCAGGGGGGCCAAGAGACCCAGTACTTC. The chain couples TRBV7-3 to TRBJ2-5; a possible D gene is TRBD1 (7 bases). CDR1 and CDR2 from the germline V gene are SGHTA and FQGTGA. The CDR3 spans 15 residues. The germline V and J ends were trimmed by 3 bases and 1 base, with 12 bases remaining between them.

This clone was counted once. This chain joins TRBV2 and TRBJ2-1; D not resolved. The germline V gene has CDR1 SNHLY and CDR2 FYNNEI. Trimming left V 4 bases short and J 0 bases short, with 7 bases between. This CDR3 region has 14 residues. CDR3 in amino acids: CASSGIRSYNEQFF. As DNA, the CDR3 is TGTGCCAGCAGTGGGATTCGCTCCTACAATGAGCAGTTCTTC.

The rearrangement uses TRBV2 and TRBJ1-6; D perhaps matches TRBD1 (5 bases). The CDR3 contains 14 residues. Germline loops: CDR1 SNHLY, CDR2 FYNNEI. The germline V and J ends were trimmed by 9 bases and 6 bases, with 15 bases remaining between them. CDR3 loop: CASYAGLINSPLHF. The DNA of the CDR3 is TGTGCCAGTTACGCGGGACTTATTAATTCACCCCTCCACTTT.

The rearrangement uses TRBV7-3 and TRBJ1-2, with a possible D match to TRBD1 (5 bases). This CDR3 has 15 residues. Germline lookup yields CDR1 SGHTA and CDR2 FQGTGA. V lost 1 base to trimming and J lost 8 bases, with 17 bases between them. In DNA, the CDR3 is TGTGCCAGCAGCTTAAACCCGGGGACCTTCGGCGGCTACACCTTC. Translation: CASSLNPGTFGGYTF. Full variable domain (remainder filled in from reference TRBV7-3 and TRBJ1-2): GAGVSQTPSNKVTEKGKYVELRCDPISGHTALYWYRQSLGQGPEFLIYFQGTGAADDSGLPNDRFFAVRPEGSVSTLKIQRTERGDSAVYLCASSLNPGTFGGYTFGSGTRLTVV.

This chain links TRBV6-6 with TRBJ2-7; D remains unclear. This CDR3 is built from 13 residues. Germline values: CDR1 MNHNY, CDR2 SVGAGI (reference sequence). The V end was cut by 5 bases, the J end by 4 bases, with 12 bases between. CDR3 loop: CASSVDGRYEQYF. The CDR3 bases are TGTGCCAGCAGTGTGGATGGAAGATACGAGCAGTACTTC.

V gene TRBV7-9 combines with J gene TRBJ1-6; TRBD1 is a possible D gene (6 bases). V gave up 5 bases and J gave up 5 bases, with 10 bases separating them. Germline CDR1 and CDR2: SEHNR and FQNEAQ (reference sequence). CDR3 length: 14 amino acids. CDR3 sequence (DNA): TGTGCCAGCAGCCAAGGACAGAATAATTCACCCCTCCACTTT. Amino acid sequence: CASSQGQNNSPLHF.

The rearrangement links TRBV2 to TRBJ2-4; maybe TRBD2 (6 bases). V lost 8 bases and J lost 4, with 12 bases in between. CDR1 SNHLY and CDR2 FYNNEI come from the germline V gene. This CDR3 spans 13 amino acids. The CDR3: CASLERGKNIQYF. The CDR3 region has the DNA TGTGCCAGCTTGGAACGGGGGAAAAACATTCAGTACTTC.

The V call is TRBV7-8, the J call TRBJ1-1; D is unclear. Trimming cost V 5 bases and J 0 bases, with 10 bases left between them. From germline, CDR1 is SGHVS and CDR2 FQNEAQ. The CDR3 consists of 14 residues. The CDR3 here is CASSPGVLNTEAFF. The CDR3, as DNA: TGTGCCAGCAGCCCCGGTGTACTGAACACTGAAGCTTTCTTT.

V gene TRBV5-1 combines with J gene TRBJ2-1; D could derive from TRBD1 or TRBD2 (5 bases each). V lost 6 bases and J lost 10, with 11 bases in between. Germline CDR1 SGHRS, CDR2 YFSETQ. The CDR3 loop spans 11 amino acids. This CDR3 is CASTIGDEQFF. The CDR3 nucleotides read TGCGCCAGCACAATAGGGGACGAGCAGTTCTTC.

The chain employs TRBV4-1 and TRBJ1-5, with 9 positions matching TRBD1. The junction had 11 bases not matched to a gene; V was cut back by 4 bases and J by 4 bases. The CDR3 has 17 amino acids. Per germline, CDR1 MGHRA and CDR2 YSYEKL. In nucleotides, the CDR3 is TGCGCCAGCAGCCTATCAGAAACAGGGGGCTTAAATCAGCCCCAGCATTTT. This encodes CASSLSETGGLNQPQHF.

V usage is TRBV12-3 or TRBV12-4 and J usage is TRBJ2-7, with TRBD1 matching 8 bases. Germline trimming cut 8 bases from V and 6 bases from J; bases unmatched to any gene: 9. The CDR3 loop spans 13 amino acids. This CDR3 is CASSPGQVVEQYF. CDR3 in DNA: TGTGCCAGCTCTCCGGGACAGGTTGTCGAGCAGTACTTC.

V gene TRBV6-2 or TRBV6-3 combines with J gene TRBJ1-1; D unresolved. The CDR3 covers 14 residues. Germline CDR1 is MNHEY and CDR2 is SVGEGT. The V and J ends lost 6 bases and 2 bases respectively, with 13 bases between them. CDR3 coding DNA: TGTGCCAGCAGCTCCTGGACGGTAAACACTGAAGCTTTCTTT. Translating gives CASSSWTVNTEAFF.

V and J are TRBV30 and TRBJ2-5; 9 bases match TRBD2. The germline V gene has CDR1 GTSNPN and CDR2 SVGIG (reference sequence). The CDR3 is 14 residues long. V was pared by 3 bases and J by 5 bases, with 7 bases of the junction left unmatched. This CDR3 is CAWRESGGRETQYF. In nucleotides, the CDR3 is TGTGCCTGGAGGGAAAGCGGGGGGCGCGAGACCCAGTACTTC.